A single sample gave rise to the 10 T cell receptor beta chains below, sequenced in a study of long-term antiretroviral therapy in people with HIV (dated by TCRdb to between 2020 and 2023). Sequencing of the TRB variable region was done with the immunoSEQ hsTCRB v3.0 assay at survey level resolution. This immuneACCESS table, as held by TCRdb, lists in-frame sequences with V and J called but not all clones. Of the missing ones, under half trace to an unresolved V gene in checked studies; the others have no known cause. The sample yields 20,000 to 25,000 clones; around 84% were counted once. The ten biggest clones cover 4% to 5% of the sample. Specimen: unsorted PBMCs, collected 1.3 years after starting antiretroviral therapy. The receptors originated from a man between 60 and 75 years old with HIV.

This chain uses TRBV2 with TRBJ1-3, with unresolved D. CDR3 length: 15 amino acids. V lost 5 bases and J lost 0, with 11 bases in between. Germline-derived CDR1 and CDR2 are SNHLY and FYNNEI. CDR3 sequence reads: CASSIPDDSGNTIYF. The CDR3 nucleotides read TGTGCCAGCAGTATACCTGATGACTCTGGAAACACCATATATTTT.

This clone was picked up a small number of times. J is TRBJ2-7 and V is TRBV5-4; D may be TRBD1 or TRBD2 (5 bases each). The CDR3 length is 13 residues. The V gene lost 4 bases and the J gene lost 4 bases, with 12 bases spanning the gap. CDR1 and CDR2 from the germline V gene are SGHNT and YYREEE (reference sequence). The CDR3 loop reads CASSGDGDYEQYF. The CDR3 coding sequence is TGTGCCAGCAGCGGGGACGGGGATTACGAGCAGTACTTC.

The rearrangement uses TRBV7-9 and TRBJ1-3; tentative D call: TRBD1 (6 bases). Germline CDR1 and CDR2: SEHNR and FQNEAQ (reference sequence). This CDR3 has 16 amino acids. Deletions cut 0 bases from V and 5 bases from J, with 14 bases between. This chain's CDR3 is CASSLARRGTRNTIYF. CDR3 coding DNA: TGTGCCAGCAGCTTAGCTCGCAGGGGTACTCGAAACACCATATATTTT. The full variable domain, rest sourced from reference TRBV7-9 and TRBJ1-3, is DTGVSQNPRHKITKRGQNVTFRCDPISEHNRLYWYRQTLGQGPEFLTYFQNEAQLEKSRLLSDRFSAERPKGSFSTLEIQRTEQGDSAMYLCASSLARRGTRNTIYFGEGSWLTVV.

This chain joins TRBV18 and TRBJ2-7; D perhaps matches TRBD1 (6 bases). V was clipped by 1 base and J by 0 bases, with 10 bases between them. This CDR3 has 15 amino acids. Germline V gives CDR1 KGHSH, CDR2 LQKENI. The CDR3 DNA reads TGTGCCAGCTCACCACGACAGGAATCCTCCTACGAGCAGTACTTC. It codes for CASSPRQESSYEQYF.

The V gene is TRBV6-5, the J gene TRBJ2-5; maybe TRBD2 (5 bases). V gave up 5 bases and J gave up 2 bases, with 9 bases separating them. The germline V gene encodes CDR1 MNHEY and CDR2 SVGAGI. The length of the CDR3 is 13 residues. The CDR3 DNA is TGTGCCAGCAGTGTTAGCGTTCAAGAGACCCAGTACTTC. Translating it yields CASSVSVQETQYF.

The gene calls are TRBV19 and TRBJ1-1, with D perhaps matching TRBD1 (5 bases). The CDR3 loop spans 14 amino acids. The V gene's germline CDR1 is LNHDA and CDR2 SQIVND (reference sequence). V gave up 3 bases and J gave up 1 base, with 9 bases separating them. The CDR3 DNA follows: TGTGCCAGTAGTATTAGGGGAGAGAACACTGAAGCTTTCTTT. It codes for CASSIRGENTEAFF.

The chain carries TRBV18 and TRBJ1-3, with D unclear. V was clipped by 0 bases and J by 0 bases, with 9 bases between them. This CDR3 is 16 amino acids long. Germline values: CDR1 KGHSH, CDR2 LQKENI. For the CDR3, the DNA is TGTGCCAGCTCACCACCGGGCAGCAGCTCTGGAAACACCATATATTTT. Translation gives CASSPPGSSSGNTIYF.

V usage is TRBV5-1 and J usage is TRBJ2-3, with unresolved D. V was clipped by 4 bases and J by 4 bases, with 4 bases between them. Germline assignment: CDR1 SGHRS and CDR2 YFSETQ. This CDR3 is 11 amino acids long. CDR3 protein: CASSEADTQYF. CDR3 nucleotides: TGCGCCAGCAGCGAAGCAGATACGCAGTATTTT.

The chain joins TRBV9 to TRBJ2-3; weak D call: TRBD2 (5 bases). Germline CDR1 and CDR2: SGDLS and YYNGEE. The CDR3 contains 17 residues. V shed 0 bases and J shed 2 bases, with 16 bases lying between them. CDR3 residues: CASSVAAAGLDTDTQYF. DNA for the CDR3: TGTGCCAGCAGCGTAGCGGCAGCTGGACTTGACACAGATACGCAGTATTTT.

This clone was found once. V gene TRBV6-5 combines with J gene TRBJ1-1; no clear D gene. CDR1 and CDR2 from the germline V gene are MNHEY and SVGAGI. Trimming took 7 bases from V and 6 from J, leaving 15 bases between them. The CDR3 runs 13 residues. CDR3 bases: TGTGCCAGCACCCCGCCAGGAATCGCTGAAGCTTTCTTT. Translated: CASTPPGIAEAFF.